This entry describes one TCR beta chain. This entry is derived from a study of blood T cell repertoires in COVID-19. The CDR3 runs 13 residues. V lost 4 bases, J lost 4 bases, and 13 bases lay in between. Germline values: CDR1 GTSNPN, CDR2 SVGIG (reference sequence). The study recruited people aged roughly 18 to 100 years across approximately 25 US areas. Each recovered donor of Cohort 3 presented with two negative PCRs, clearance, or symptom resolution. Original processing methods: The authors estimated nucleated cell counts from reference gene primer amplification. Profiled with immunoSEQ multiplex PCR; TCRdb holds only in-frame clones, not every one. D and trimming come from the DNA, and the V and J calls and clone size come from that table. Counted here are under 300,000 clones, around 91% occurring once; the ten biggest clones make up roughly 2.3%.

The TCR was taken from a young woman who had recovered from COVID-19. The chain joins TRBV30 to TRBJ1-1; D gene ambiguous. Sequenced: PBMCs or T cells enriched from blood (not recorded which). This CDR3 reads CAWKFPGGTEAFF. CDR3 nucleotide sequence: TGTGCCTGGAAATTTCCGGGAGGCACTGAAGCTTTCTTT.